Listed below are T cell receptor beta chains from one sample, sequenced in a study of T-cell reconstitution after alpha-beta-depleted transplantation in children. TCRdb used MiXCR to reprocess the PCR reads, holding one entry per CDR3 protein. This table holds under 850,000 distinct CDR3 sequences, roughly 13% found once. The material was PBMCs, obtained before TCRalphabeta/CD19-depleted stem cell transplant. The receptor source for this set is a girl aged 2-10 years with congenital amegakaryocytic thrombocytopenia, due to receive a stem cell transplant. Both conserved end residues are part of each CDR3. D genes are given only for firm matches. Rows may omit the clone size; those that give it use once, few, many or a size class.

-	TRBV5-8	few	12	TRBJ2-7	TGTGCCAGCACCCATTTTCACTACGAGCAGTACTTC	CASTHFHYEQYF
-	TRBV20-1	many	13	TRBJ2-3	TGCAGTGTCGCGGAAGGTCGGTCAGATACGCAGTATTTT	CSVAEGRSDTQYF
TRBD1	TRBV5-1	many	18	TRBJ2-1	TGCGCCAGCAGCCCCGGGACAGGGGGCGTTTTAGACTACGATGAGCAGTTCTTC	CASSPGTGGVLDYDEQFF
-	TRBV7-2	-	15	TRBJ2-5	TGTGCCAGCAGCTTAGACCTAGCAAGGGGCGAGACCCAGTACTTC	CASSLDLARGETQYF
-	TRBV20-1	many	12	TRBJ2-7	TGCAGTGCTATCGACAAACTCTACGAGCAGTACTTC	CSAIDKLYEQYF
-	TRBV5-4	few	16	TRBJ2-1	TGTGCCAGCAGCCCAGGGACTTCAAGCTCCTACAATGAGCAGTTCTTC	CASSPGTSSSYNEQFF
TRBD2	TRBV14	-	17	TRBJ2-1	TGTGCCAGCAGCCAACTTATCGGCGGGACTAGGGTCAATGAGCAGTTCTTC	CASSQLIGGTRVNEQFF
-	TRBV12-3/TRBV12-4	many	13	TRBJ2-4	TGTGCCAGCAGTTTTGGAACGTTAAACATTCAGTACTTC	CASSFGTLNIQYF
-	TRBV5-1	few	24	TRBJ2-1	TGCGCCAGCAGCTCAATTGGAGGGGTCGGTCGACAGCACGAAATCTCCCCCTCCTACAATGAGCAGTTCTTC	CASSSIGGVGRQHEISPSYNEQFF
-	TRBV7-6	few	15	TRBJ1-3	TGTGCCAGCAGCCCCCGGGAGGCATCTGGAAACACCATATATTTT	CASSPREASGNTIYF
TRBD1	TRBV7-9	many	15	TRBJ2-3	TGTGCCAGCGACGACAGGGTTAGGGGCACAGATACGCAGTATTTT	CASDDRVRGTDTQYF
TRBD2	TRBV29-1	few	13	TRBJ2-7	TGCAGCGTGTCTAGCGGGAGTTCGTACGAGCAGTACTTC	CSVSSGSSYEQYF
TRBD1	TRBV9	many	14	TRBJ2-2	TGTGCCAGCAACGAGGGCGACAGGGCGGGGGAGCTGTTTTTT	CASNEGDRAGELFF
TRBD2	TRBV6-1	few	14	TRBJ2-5	TGTGCCAGCAGCTTCCCGGGAGGGCAAGAGACCCAGTACTTC	CASSFPGGQETQYF
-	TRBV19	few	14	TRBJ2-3	TGTGCCAGTAGTCATCCCCCGGCAGAAGATACGCAGTATTTT	CASSHPPAEDTQYF
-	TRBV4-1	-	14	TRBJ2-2	TGCGCCAGCAGCCATGAGGGAGTCACCGGGGAGCTGTTTTTT	CASSHEGVTGELFF
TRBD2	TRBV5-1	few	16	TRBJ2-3	TGCGCCAGCAGCTTGGGCGGGAGGGCGACCACAGATACGCAGTATTTT	CASSLGGRATTDTQYF
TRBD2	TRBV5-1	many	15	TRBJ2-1	TGCGCCAGCAGCTTTGTACTAGCGGGAGTCGATGAGCAGTTCTTC	CASSFVLAGVDEQFF
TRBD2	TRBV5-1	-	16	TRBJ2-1	TGCGCCAGCAGCGCTGCGGGCGGGAGCTCCTACAATGTGCAGTTCTTC	CASSAAGGSSYNVQFF
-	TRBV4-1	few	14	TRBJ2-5	TGCGCCAGCAGCTCTAACCGGGTGCAGGGGACCCAGTACTTC	CASSSNRVQGTQYF
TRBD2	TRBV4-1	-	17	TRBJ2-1	TGCGCCAGCAGCCTCAACGACAATGGCGGGAGCTACAATGAGCAGTTCTTC	CASSLNDNGGSYNEQFF
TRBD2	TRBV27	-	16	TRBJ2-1	TGTGCCAGCAGTTCGACGACTAGCGGGACGGGCAATGAGCAGTTCTTC	CASSSTTSGTGNEQFF
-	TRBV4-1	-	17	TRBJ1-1	TGCGCCAGCAGCCAAGGACCATTGGGGTTCTGGAACACTGAAGCTTTCTTT	CASSQGPLGFWNTEAFF
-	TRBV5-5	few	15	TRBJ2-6	TGTGCCAGCTCGGAAGGGGGAACTCGGGCCAACGTCCTGACTTTC	CASSEGGTRANVLTF
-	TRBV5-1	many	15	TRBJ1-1	TGCGCCAGCAGCAGGCTACAGGGATCCCGCACTGAAGCTTTCTTT	CASSRLQGSRTEAFF
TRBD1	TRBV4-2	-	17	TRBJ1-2	TGTGCCAGCAGCCAAGCCTGGGAGGAGGGGGCCAACTATGGCTACACCTTC	CASSQAWEEGANYGYTF
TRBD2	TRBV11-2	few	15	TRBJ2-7	TGTGCCAGCAGCCTCATTAGCGGGATGACCTACGAGCAGTACTTC	CASSLISGMTYEQYF
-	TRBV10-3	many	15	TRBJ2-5	TGTGCGTCCTCCGGGCCAGCGGCCCTAGGAGAGACCCAGTACTTC	CASSGPAALGETQYF
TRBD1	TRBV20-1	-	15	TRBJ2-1	TGCAGTGCCAACACAGGGGGCAGCTCCTACAATGAGCAGTTCTTC	CSANTGGSSYNEQFF
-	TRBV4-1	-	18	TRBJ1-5	TGCGCCAGCAGCCAAGATTCAAACTTGGAGTATAGCAATCAGCCCCAGCATTTT	CASSQDSNLEYSNQPQHF